One and the same sample provided the 31 T cell receptor beta chains below, sequenced in a study of T cell responses to AZD1222 COVID-19 vaccine. Profiling relied on immunoSEQ multiplex PCR, and the TCRdb table lists in-frame clones only, not all of them. Of 130,000 to 150,000 clones in the sample, about 82% were seen once. The source was peripheral blood, collected 28 days after the second AZD1222 dose. The receptors stem from an adult who received the AZD1222 COVID-19 vaccine.

The count of this clone is one. J is TRBJ1-6 and V is TRBV6-5; TRBD1 aligns across 9 bases. There are 15 residues in the CDR3. Trimming at V came to 0 bases and at J to 10 bases, leaving 4 bases not matched to a gene. Germline loops: CDR1 MNHEY, CDR2 SVGAGI. The CDR3 DNA is TGTGCCAGCAGTTACTCGGCGGGACAGGGCTCACCCCTCCACTTT. This gives the protein CASSYSAGQGSPLHF.

In the case of this clone: It is likely a read error, because the conserved phenylalanine at the end of the CDR3 is missing. The limits of the CDR3 on the DNA are not certain, so only TCRdb's listed CDR3 is given. The CDR3 is CASGPRQEA. The chain links TRBV7-9 to TRBJ1-3; the table's D call, TRBD1, was not checked against the DNA. Per the germline V gene, CDR1 is SEHNR and CDR2 is FQNEAQ (reference sequence). The CDR3 adds up to 9 amino acids, both ends counted.

This rearrangement joins TRBV24-1 to TRBJ1-2, with 8 bases identical to TRBD1. Trimming cost V 2 bases and J 7 bases; bases outside gene matches: 14. Germline CDR1 and CDR2: KGHDR and SFDVKD. The CDR3 is 17 residues long. The CDR3 region has the DNA TGTGCCACCAGTGATTGGCAACGTATAGCAGGGGGCTTTGGCTACACCTTC. Translation gives CATSDWQRIAGGFGYTF.

The chain uses TRBV6-5 and TRBJ2-3; D gene uncertain. V dropped 11 bases and J dropped 2 bases, with 11 bases sitting between them. This CDR3 has 12 residues. Germline-derived CDR1 and CDR2 are MNHEY and SVGAGI. Here the CDR3 DNA reads TGTGCCTCCCACGGCCTCACAGATACGCAGTATTTT. Protein: CASHGLTDTQYF.

The V gene is TRBV2, the J gene TRBJ2-7; 9 nucleotides align to TRBD2. Losses at the gene ends were 0 bases for V and 2 bases for J; bases not matched to a gene: 8. Germline V lookup: CDR1 SNHLY, CDR2 FYNNEI. The length of the CDR3 is 17 residues. CDR3 residues: CASSEADIAGVPYEQYF. The CDR3 DNA is TGTGCCAGCAGTGAAGCGGATATAGCGGGGGTTCCCTACGAGCAGTACTTC. The whole variable domain, remainder taken from reference TRBV2 and TRBJ2-7, is EPEVTQTPSHQVTQMGQEVILRCVPISNHLYFYWYRQILGQKVEFLVSFYNNEISEKSEIFDDQFSVERPDGSNFTLKIRSTKLEDSAMYFCASSEADIAGVPYEQYFGPGTRLTVT.

The rearrangement uses TRBV5-6 and TRBJ2-3; 9 nucleotides align to TRBD2. Germline CDR1 and CDR2: SGHDT and YYEEEE. The CDR3 runs to 17 residues. After removal of 1 base from V and 2 bases from J, the junction contained 8 bases not matched to a gene. The CDR3 coding sequence is TGTGCCAGCAGCTTGTCGGCTAGCGGGAAAATCACAGATACGCAGTATTTT. It translates to CASSLSASGKITDTQYF. Full variable domain (rest looked up from reference TRBV5-6 and TRBJ2-3): DAGVTQSPTHLIKTRGQQVTLRCSPKSGHDTVSWYQQALGQGPQFIFQYYEEEERQRGNFPDRFSGHQFPNYSSELNVNALLLGDSALYLCASSLSASGKITDTQYFGPGTRLTVL.

The chain couples TRBV13 to TRBJ2-1, with 7 positions matching TRBD2. Germline V gives CDR1 PRHDT, CDR2 FYEKMQ (reference sequence). CDR3 length: 13 residues. V trimming: 5 bases; J trimming: 8 bases; junction bases outside the gene matches: 6. The CDR3 here is CASSPGRTYEQFF. DNA of the CDR3: TGTGCCAGCAGCCCCGGGAGGACGTATGAGCAGTTCTTC.

This chain uses TRBV5-4 with TRBJ2-1; D gene ambiguous. The CDR3 covers 14 residues. V lost 0 bases and J lost 4, with 8 bases in between. From germline, CDR1 is SGHNT and CDR2 YYREEE (reference sequence). The CDR3, as DNA: TGTGCCAGCAGCTTGGCCGGAGCATACAATGAGCAGTTCTTC. Amino acids: CASSLAGAYNEQFF.

V and J are TRBV6-6 and TRBJ2-1; 10 nucleotides match TRBD2. Trimming took 6 bases from V and 2 from J; bases not matched to a gene: 4. The CDR3 is 15 residues long. Germline CDR1 reads MNHNY; CDR2 reads SVGAGI (reference sequence). CDR3 protein: CASRERGGTYNEQFF. DNA of the CDR3: TGTGCCAGCAGGGAGCGGGGGGGGACCTACAATGAGCAGTTCTTC.

The chain has TRBV7-8 and TRBJ1-6; D possibly corresponds to TRBD1 (6 bases). Germline CDR1 and CDR2: SGHVS and FQNEAQ. V was pared by 2 bases and J by 9 bases, with 20 bases between. The CDR3 runs 17 residues. The CDR3 DNA follows: TGTGCCAGCAGCTTAACGCTATCCGGGACATTTATTTCACCCCTCCACTTT. It is translated as CASSLTLSGTFISPLHF.

The chain combines TRBV5-6 with TRBJ2-4; D tentatively fits TRBD1 or TRBD2 (5 bases each). There are 14 residues in the CDR3. Germline loops: CDR1 SGHDT, CDR2 YYEEEE. V lost 9 bases and J 0 bases, leaving 13 bases between the germline ends. CDR3 amino acids: CATGQNLAKNIQYF. The CDR3 bases are TGTGCCACGGGGCAAAACTTAGCCAAAAACATTCAGTACTTC.

The chain combines TRBV7-8 with TRBJ1-5; D unclear. The CDR3 runs 16 residues. V was clipped by 6 bases and J by 4 bases, with 19 bases between them. Germline CDR1 and CDR2: SGHVS and FQNEAQ. The chain's CDR3 is CASSQFGSPGNQPQHF. The CDR3 DNA sequence: TGTGCCAGCAGTCAATTCGGGAGCCCGGGAAATCAGCCCCAGCATTTT.

DNA for the CDR3: TGCGCCAGCAGCTTGGGACAGGGTAACACCGGGGAGCTGTTTTTT. This encodes CASSLGQGNTGELFF. V is TRBV5-1 and J is TRBJ2-2, with TRBD1 matching over 7 bases. V lost 0 bases and J lost 2; bases outside the gene matches: 1. CDR1 and CDR2 from the germline V gene are SGHRS and YFSETQ. This CDR3 is 15 amino acids long.

The chain carries TRBV19 and TRBJ1-1, with 11 bases aligning to TRBD1. This CDR3 comprises 16 residues. V dropped 7 bases and J dropped 0; count of bases not matched to a gene: 7. CDR1 LNHDA and CDR2 SQIVND come from the germline V gene (reference sequence). The CDR3 is CASMEGQGVLNTEAFF. CDR3 DNA sequence: TGTGCCAGTATGGAGGGACAGGGGGTTTTGAACACTGAAGCTTTCTTT.

The CDR3 DNA is TGTGCCAGCAGCTTTAGAGGGGCGCAGAATCATGAGCAGTACTTC. It is translated as CASSFRGAQNHEQYF. The genes are TRBV7-9 and TRBJ2-7; D could derive from TRBD1 or TRBD2 (5 bases each). V was cut by 3 bases and J by 7 bases, with 19 bases left in between. Germline V lookup: CDR1 SEHNR, CDR2 FQNEAQ (reference sequence). CDR3 length equals 15 residues.

The rearrangement links TRBV9 to TRBJ1-1; TRBD1 agrees at 8 bases. Germline V CDR1 and CDR2: SGDLS, YYNGEE. V was clipped by 3 bases and J by 4 bases; unmatched bases: 8. The CDR3 is 15 amino acids. The CDR3 protein is CASSADRGLITEAFF. CDR3 nucleotide sequence: TGTGCCAGCAGCGCCGACAGGGGATTGATCACTGAAGCTTTCTTT.

V is TRBV6-5 and J is TRBJ1-4; TRBD1 is a possible D gene (6 bases). The CDR3 has 13 residues. Germline CDR1 and CDR2: MNHEY and SVGAGI. With 6 bases removed from V and 8 bases from J, the gap between germline ends came to 13 bases. This chain's CDR3 is CASSASGGEKLFF. Here the CDR3 DNA reads TGTGCCAGCAGCGCTAGTGGGGGCGAAAAACTGTTTTTT.

This clone was recorded only once. The chain employs TRBV25-1 and TRBJ1-6; 9 bases are a match to TRBD1. V was clipped by 11 bases and J by 8 bases; unmatched bases: 4. The CDR3 is 12 residues long. Germline V gives CDR1 MGHDK, CDR2 SYGVNS. The CDR3 is CARTGADSPLHF. As DNA, the CDR3 is TGTGCCCGGACAGGGGCAGATTCACCCCTCCACTTT. Complete variable domain (other parts from reference TRBV25-1 and TRBJ1-6): EADIYQTPRYLVIGTGKKITLECSQTMGHDKMYWYQQDPGMELHLIHYSYGVNSTEKGDLSSESTVSRIRTEHFPLTLESARPSHTSQYLCARTGADSPLHFGNGTRLTVT.

V usage is TRBV21-1 and J usage is TRBJ1-3. TRBV21-1 is a pseudogene. This CDR3 is built from 15 residues. The DNA of the CDR3 is TGTGCCAGCAGCCCCCCTGAGGGGCCGGAAGACACCATATATTTT. Translating it yields CASSPPEGPEDTIYF.

The chain couples TRBV5-4 to TRBJ2-5; 12 positions agree with TRBD2. The CDR3 extends over 16 amino acids. Germline CDR1 SGHNT, CDR2 YYREEE (reference sequence). The V gene end was trimmed by 4 bases and the J gene end by 3 bases; junction bases not matched to a gene: 7. CDR3 amino acids: CASSTSSGGAEETQYF. The CDR3 coding sequence is TGTGCCAGCAGCACCTCTAGCGGGGGGGCGGAAGAGACCCAGTACTTC.

V is TRBV6-2 or TRBV6-3 and J is TRBJ1-6; D unclear. The CDR3 is 17 residues long. The V gene lost 6 bases and the J gene lost 3 bases, with 18 bases spanning the gap. Looked up from germline, CDR1 is MNHEY and CDR2 is SVGEGT. In DNA, the CDR3 is TGTGCCAGCAGCTCCGACGGGTTGACTATCTATAATTCACCCCTCCACTTT. This sequence encodes CASSSDGLTIYNSPLHF.

The J gene is TRBJ1-5, the V gene TRBV28, with TRBD1 matching 7 bases. Per the germline V gene, CDR1 is MDHEN and CDR2 is SYDVKM. This CDR3 has 17 residues. After removal of 4 bases from V and 4 bases from J, the junction contained 13 bases not matched to a gene. CDR3 nucleotides: TGTGCCAGCAGTTCAATAACAAGACAGGGATGGAATCAGCCCCAGCATTTT. Amino acids: CASSSITRQGWNQPQHF.

The chain couples TRBV6-5 to TRBJ1-5; D gene uncertain. Trimming removed 6 bases from V and 0 bases from J, with 12 bases in between. The length of the CDR3 is 15 residues. Germline V gene sequence: CDR1 MNHEY, CDR2 SVGAGI. In DNA, the CDR3 is TGTGCCAGCAGACTAAAATACAGTAGCAATCAGCCCCAGCATTTT. Translation gives CASRLKYSSNQPQHF.

This chain uses TRBV5-1 with TRBJ2-3; 15 bases fit TRBD2. V gave up 0 bases and J gave up 0 bases; unmatched junction bases: 2. Germline V gene sequence: CDR1 SGHRS, CDR2 YFSETQ. CDR3 size: 18 residues. The CDR3 sequence: CASSLGTSGGASTDTQYF. The CDR3 DNA reads TGCGCCAGCAGCTTGGGGACTAGCGGGGGGGCCAGCACAGATACGCAGTATTTT.

The chain uses TRBV7-9 and TRBJ2-1, with D perhaps being TRBD1 or TRBD2 (5 bases each). CDR3 length: 15 residues. V was cut by 6 bases and J by 4 bases, with 16 bases left in between. Germline V CDR1 and CDR2: SEHNR, FQNEAQ (reference sequence). The CDR3 is CASRSQGSGYNEQFF. The CDR3 DNA reads as TGTGCCAGCAGATCTCAGGGATCGGGGTACAATGAGCAGTTCTTC.

This clone was counted between two and nine times. The J gene is TRBJ2-7, the V gene TRBV4-2, with D maybe TRBD2 (5 bases). Trimming took 0 bases from V and 3 from J, leaving 12 bases between them. Germline CDR1 reads LGHNA; CDR2 reads YNFKEQ. The CDR3 contains 15 residues. DNA for the CDR3: TGTGCCAGCAGCCAAGATTTGAGCGGCTACTACGAGCAGTACTTC. Protein sequence: CASSQDLSGYYEQYF.

This clone was detected a few times. The V gene is TRBV9, the J gene TRBJ2-1; D is unclear. The CDR3 extends over 12 amino acids. Germline V lookup: CDR1 SGDLS, CDR2 YYNGEE. V lost 0 bases and J lost 7, with 5 bases in between. The CDR3 spells CASSVEGNEQFF. The CDR3 region has the DNA TGTGCCAGCAGCGTAGAAGGGAATGAGCAGTTCTTC. Variable domain in full (rest from reference TRBV9 and TRBJ2-1): DSGVTQTPKHLITATGQRVTLRCSPRSGDLSVYWYQQSLDQGLQFLIQYYNGEERAKGNILERFSAQQFPDLHSELNLSSLELGDSALYFCASSVEGNEQFFGPGTRLTVL.

Turning to this clone: At the DNA level, this CDR3 is encoded by other sequences in the same sample as well. This rearrangement joins TRBV10-1 to TRBJ2-2, with 7 positions matching TRBD1. V lost 4 bases to trimming and J lost 0 bases; unmatched junction nucleotides: 2. Germline loops: CDR1 WNHNN, CDR2 SYGVQD (reference sequence). The length of the CDR3 is 15 residues. In nucleotides, the CDR3 is TGCGCCAGCAGTGCAGGGACAGCGAACACCGGGGAGCTGTTTTTT. Protein product: CASSAGTANTGELFF.

In this sample, this clone turned up a few times. The rearrangement uses TRBV6-4 and TRBJ1-2; no definite D call. Trimming shortened V by 7 bases and J by 8 bases, and 20 bases separated the two germline ends. The length of the CDR3 is 14 residues. CDR1 MRHNA and CDR2 SNTAGT come from the germline V gene. As DNA, the CDR3 is TGTGCCAGCACTCGGACGGCAGACCAGGCAGGCTACACCTTC. Its protein is CASTRTADQAGYTF.

The rearrangement links TRBV2 to TRBJ1-2; the match to TRBD1 covers 7 bases. Germline assignment: CDR1 SNHLY and CDR2 FYNNEI. The V and J ends lost 0 bases and 4 bases, in that order; junction bases with no gene match: 2. The CDR3 runs to 14 residues. DNA of the CDR3: TGTGCCAGCAGTGAAGCAGGGGGCGGCTATGGCTACACCTTC. Residues: CASSEAGGGYGYTF.

The chain joins TRBV18 to TRBJ1-6; D uncertain. The V end lost 4 bases, the J end lost 8 bases, and 9 bases lay between the germline ends. Looked up from germline, CDR1 is KGHSH and CDR2 is LQKENI. The CDR3 spans 13 residues. The DNA of the CDR3 is TGTGCCAGCTCACTTCATAAGGATTCACCCCTCCACTTT. Its protein is CASSLHKDSPLHF.